This entry describes one T cell receptor beta chain. These data come from a study of blood T cell repertoires in COVID-19. Using immunoSEQ multiplex PCR, the repertoire was profiled, and TCRdb retains in-frame clones only, with some absent. This table holds 15,000 to 20,000 clones, 70% to 90% found once. CDR1 is MNHEY, CDR2 SMNVEV, per germline (reference sequence). The CDR3 runs 14 residues. V was pared by 4 bases and J by 1 base, with 11 bases between. This TCR came from a middle-aged man with active COVID-19. Sequencing used peripheral blood. The chain links TRBV27 to TRBJ2-7; D is uncertain. CDR3 in amino acids: CASSSGEFSYEQYF. The CDR3 DNA reads TGTGCCAGCAGTTCAGGTGAGTTTTCCTACGAGCAGTACTTC.